This T cell receptor beta chain is from a study of T cell responses to AZD1222 COVID-19 vaccine. Produced via immunoSEQ multiplex PCR; TCRdb's table is partial and in-frame only. This table holds about 120,000 clones, around 87% found once. With 4 bases removed from V and 1 base from J, the gap between germline ends came to 11 bases. Germline loops: CDR1 SGHNT, CDR2 YYREEE (reference sequence). The CDR3 runs to 14 residues. The source was peripheral blood, collected on day 0 of AZD1222 vaccination. This receptor was taken from an adult in good health. The chain is built from TRBV5-4 and TRBJ1-1; no clear D. CDR3 sequence (DNA): TGTGCCAGCAGCCGGCCCCCAGGGAACACTGAAGCTTTCTTT. Residues: CASSRPPGNTEAFF.